This record covers a single T cell receptor beta chain. Method: immunoSEQ multiplex PCR; TCRdb's copy keeps in-frame clones and lacks some. The sample records 75,000 or so clones, 82% being singletons. The data originate from a study of blood T cell repertoires in COVID-19. Overall study context: Samples taken during acute and convalescent COVID-19 were collected in the United States, Italy and Spain. PBMCs, B-cell-depleted T cells, or T cells provided the cDNA or gDNA that made up the material.

CDR3 length equals 14 residues. Trimming cost V 3 bases and J 6 bases, with 15 bases left between them. Germline-derived CDR1 and CDR2 are DFQATT and SNEGSKA (reference sequence). Sequencing used peripheral blood. The TCR originated in a woman between 70 and 85 years old with acute or convalescent COVID-19. The chain recombines TRBV20-1 with TRBJ1-5; maybe TRBD1 (5 bases). The CDR3 DNA reads as TGCAGTGCTAGTGCCGGGGGAGTAGGTCAGCCCCAGCATTTT. Its protein product is CSASAGGVGQPQHF.